The 22 T cell receptor beta chains below were found in one sample sequenced in a study of blood T cell repertoires in COVID-19. Sequencing was performed with immunoSEQ multiplex PCR; in TCRdb, only in-frame clones are kept and a portion is missing. The sample includes about 46,000 clones, around nine tenths of them seen just once. The sequenced sample was peripheral blood. These receptors all stem from a human donor with active COVID-19. The donor label of this sample is uncertain.

The rearrangement links TRBV6-2 or TRBV6-3 to TRBJ2-7, with D possibly TRBD2 on 6 matching bases. Germline CDR1 MNHEY, CDR2 SVGEGT. The CDR3 covers 14 residues. V was clipped by 5 bases and J by 0 bases, with 11 bases between them. This chain's CDR3 is CASSRDSRSYEQYF. DNA for the CDR3: TGTGCCAGCAGTCGGGACTCGCGCTCCTACGAGCAGTACTTC.

The chain uses TRBV5-4 and TRBJ2-5; 10 nucleotides line up with TRBD2. The CDR3 spans 15 residues. Germline V lookup: CDR1 SGHNT, CDR2 YYREEE (reference sequence). Trimming removed 5 bases from V and 4 bases from J; junction bases left unmatched: 8. The CDR3, as DNA: TGTGCCAGCAGTCCACAAGGGACTAGCGTAGAGACCCAGTACTTC. Translating gives CASSPQGTSVETQYF.

This chain connects TRBV2 to TRBJ1-2; 8 nucleotides agree with TRBD1. Trimming removed 7 bases from V and 4 bases from J; junction bases left unmatched: 8. The CDR3 is 14 amino acids. CDR1 is SNHLY, CDR2 FYNNEI, per germline. CDR3: CASTGQGRIYGYTF. The CDR3, as DNA: TGTGCCAGCACCGGACAGGGACGGATCTATGGCTACACCTTC.

The V and J genes are TRBV7-2 and TRBJ2-5, with D maybe TRBD1 (6 bases). The CDR3 spans 15 residues. V shed 1 base and J shed 5 bases, with 14 bases lying between them. Germline loops: CDR1 SGHTA, CDR2 FQGNSA. This chain's CDR3 is CASSLETGYTETQYF. CDR3 in DNA: TGTGCCAGCAGCTTAGAAACAGGGTACACGGAGACCCAGTACTTC.

This chain joins TRBV29-1 and TRBJ1-2; TRBD1 might be the D (6 bases). V gave up 3 bases and J gave up 10 bases, with 15 bases separating them. The CDR3 runs to 12 residues. From germline, CDR1 is SQVTM and CDR2 ANQGSEA. CDR3: CSVDKTGDHYTF. The CDR3 bases are TGCAGCGTTGATAAGACAGGAGACCACTACACCTTC.

Many counts were recorded for this clone. The rearrangement joins TRBV6-6 to TRBJ1-1; D remains ambiguous. Trimming took off 5 bases at V and 4 bases at J, with 14 bases between the two ends. The germline V gene encodes CDR1 MNHNY and CDR2 SVGAGI (reference sequence). The CDR3 has 14 amino acids. CDR3 DNA: TGTGCCAGCAGTACCCGGGGAGACGGCACTGAAGCTTTCTTT. Its translation is CASSTRGDGTEAFF.

This chain joins TRBV19 and TRBJ2-7; perhaps TRBD1 as D (7 bases). Germline assignment: CDR1 LNHDA and CDR2 SQIVND (reference sequence). V shed 3 bases and J shed 9 bases, with 15 bases lying between them. This CDR3 has 13 amino acids. CDR3 coding DNA: TGTGCCAGTAGTATGCCAGGGGGGCTCGGGCAGTACTTC. Translating it yields CASSMPGGLGQYF.

The chain couples TRBV19 to TRBJ1-1; D is possibly TRBD1 (5 bases). Trimming cost V 8 bases and J 11 bases, with 21 bases left between them. The CDR3 runs to 13 residues. CDR1 LNHDA and CDR2 SQIVND come from the germline V gene (reference sequence). CDR3 sequence (DNA): TGTGCCAGTTCTCCCGGGAGCCCCGGGGGGGCTTTCTTT. Translation: CASSPGSPGGAFF. Using reference TRBV19 and TRBJ1-1 for the parts outside the CDR3, the full variable domain is DGGITQSPKYLFRKEGQNVTLSCEQNLNHDAMYWYRQDPGQGLRLIYYSQIVNDFQKGDIAEGYSVSREKKESFPLTVTSAQKNPTAFYLCASSPGSPGGAFFGQGTRLTVV.

This clone was picked up a small number of times. This chain connects TRBV7-2 to TRBJ2-7; 10 nucleotides agree with TRBD1. This CDR3 is built from 14 residues. Germline V lookup: CDR1 SGHTA, CDR2 FQGNSA. The trim removed 5 bases at V and 9 bases at J, leaving 10 bases unmatched. The CDR3 here is CASSISGTGVAQYF. CDR3 DNA: TGTGCCAGCAGCATCTCCGGGACAGGGGTAGCGCAGTACTTC.

This clone was detected once. This chain's CDR3 is CAISADRGNQPQHF. CDR3 in DNA: TGTGCCATCAGTGCGGACAGGGGCAATCAGCCCCAGCATTTT. The gene calls are TRBV10-3 and TRBJ1-5, with 8 bases that match TRBD1. Trimming at V came to 4 bases and at J to 2 bases, leaving 1 base not matched to a gene. CDR3 size: 14 residues. Germline values: CDR1 ENHRY, CDR2 SYGVKD.

This clone was observed a single time. This chain uses TRBV4-2 with TRBJ1-3, with a possible D match to TRBD1 (5 bases). The CDR3 runs to 15 residues. Germline V lookup: CDR1 LGHNA, CDR2 YNFKEQ. V shed 0 bases and J shed 4 bases, with 10 bases lying between them. This CDR3 is CASSQEGREGNTIYF. DNA for the CDR3: TGTGCCAGCAGCCAAGAGGGGCGGGAAGGAAACACCATATATTTT.

The chain joins TRBV5-4 to TRBJ1-6, with 7 bases fitting TRBD1. The germline V gene has CDR1 SGHNT and CDR2 YYREEE (reference sequence). The CDR3 runs to 15 residues. With V trimmed by 6 bases and J by 7 bases, 10 bases remained unmatched. The CDR3 DNA sequence: TGTGCCAGCACCCTAGGGGGCCGGCGAAATTCACCCCTCCACTTT. Translating it yields CASTLGGRRNSPLHF. Filled out from reference TRBV5-4 and TRBJ1-6, the complete variable domain reads ETGVTQSPTHLIKTRGQQVTLRCSSQSGHNTVSWYQQALGQGPQFIFQYYREEENGRGNFPPRFSGLQFPNYSSELNVNALELDDSALYLCASTLGGRRNSPLHFGNGTRLTVT.

This chain uses TRBV15 with TRBJ1-4, with D unclear. This CDR3 has 15 amino acids. Deletions cut 0 bases from V and 4 bases from J, with 9 bases between. In germline, CDR1 is LNHNV, CDR2 YYDKDF (reference sequence). The CDR3 loop is CATSRDEGGNEKLFF. DNA for the CDR3: TGTGCCACCAGCAGAGACGAGGGCGGTAATGAAAAACTGTTTTTT.

The chain combines TRBV2 with TRBJ2-7; 8 bases line up with TRBD1. V dropped 6 bases and J dropped 2; count of bases not matched to a gene: 3. The CDR3 runs to 13 residues. CDR1 and CDR2 from the germline V gene are SNHLY and FYNNEI. The CDR3 region has the DNA TGTGCCAGCAGGAAGACAGGGGCCTACGAGCAGTACTTC. This translates into CASRKTGAYEQYF.

The rearrangement links TRBV14 to TRBJ2-1; 7 bases agree with TRBD1. The CDR3 is 16 amino acids. CDR1 is SGHDN and CDR2 is FVKESK in the germline V gene. V lost 3 bases and J lost 4; bases outside the gene matches: 9. The chain's CDR3 is CASSQDLGQIYNEQFF. The CDR3 coding sequence is TGTGCCAGCAGCCAGGACCTGGGACAGATTTACAATGAGCAGTTCTTC.

The chain joins TRBV4-2 to TRBJ2-1, with 13 nucleotides matching TRBD2. Germline V CDR1 and CDR2: LGHNA, YNFKEQ. This CDR3 comprises 16 residues. The trim removed 3 bases at V and 7 bases at J, leaving 6 bases unmatched. CDR3 DNA: TGTGCCAGCAGCCACGTACTAGCGGGGGGGCCGAATGAGCAGTTCTTC. Its protein is CASSHVLAGGPNEQFF.

The J gene is TRBJ2-3, the V gene TRBV5-6, with 9 nucleotides matching TRBD2. The length of the CDR3 is 15 residues. The germline gives CDR1 SGHDT, CDR2 YYEEEE. The J segment lost 2 bases and the V segment lost 2 bases, leaving 3 bases of the junction unmatched. The CDR3 DNA reads TGTGCCAGCAGCTTAAGCGGGAGGCTCACAGATACGCAGTATTTT. It specifies CASSLSGRLTDTQYF.

The chain uses TRBV6-6 and TRBJ2-7; D gene ambiguous. Trimming pared 2 bases from V and 6 bases from J, leaving 8 bases between. There are 12 residues in the CDR3. Germline CDR1 is MNHNY and CDR2 is SVGAGI (reference sequence). The CDR3 loop reads CASSYTRSEQYF. The CDR3 DNA reads TGTGCCAGCAGTTACACAAGATCCGAGCAGTACTTC.

The CDR3 loop reads CASSSGQGKLETQYF. The CDR3 bases are TGTGCCAGCAGCTCTGGACAGGGAAAATTGGAGACCCAGTACTTC. J is TRBJ2-5 and V is TRBV13; TRBD1 matches 8 bases. With V trimmed by 4 bases and J by 5 bases, 9 bases remained unmatched. Looked up from germline, CDR1 is PRHDT and CDR2 is FYEKMQ (reference sequence). The CDR3 consists of 15 residues.

This chain connects TRBV7-9 to TRBJ1-1; no firm D call. The CDR3 consists of 12 residues. CDR1 is SEHNR and CDR2 is FQNEAQ in the germline V gene (reference sequence). Trimming removed 6 bases at V and 6 bases at J, with 11 bases between. CDR3 region: CASRSSDSEAFF. The DNA for the CDR3 is TGTGCCAGCAGATCTTCAGACTCTGAAGCTTTCTTT.

This clone was detected a few times. CDR3 sequence reads: CAISESWDNLSYEQYF. In nucleotides, the CDR3 is TGTGCCATCAGTGAGTCGTGGGACAACCTCTCCTACGAGCAGTACTTC. The chain is built from TRBV10-3 and TRBJ2-7; D perhaps matches TRBD1 (6 bases). V dropped 0 bases and J dropped 0 bases, with 12 bases sitting between them. The CDR3 covers 16 residues. Germline-derived CDR1 and CDR2 are ENHRY and SYGVKD.

This clone has just one count. A junction boundary mismatches the germline segment, possibly from a read error. The chain is built from TRBV2 and TRBJ2-2; TRBD1 matches 8 bases. Looked up from germline, CDR1 is SNHLY and CDR2 is FYNNEI. CDR3 length: 14 amino acids. The CDR3, as DNA: TGTGCCAGCAGTAAACAGGGGGACGCCGGGGAGCTGCTTTTT. Translated, it gives CASSKQGDAGELLF.